This T cell receptor beta chain was recovered during a study of T cells expressing NK-cell markers. Whole-study results and caveats: One observes that, in a few donors, these clonotypes were also the leading ones within the CD3+CD56-NKG2C+ fraction. Roughly 6 of the donors carried dominant NKG2C+ clonotypes that took up 1.0-7.0% of their CD8+ T cells. Uncertainty persisted over the HCMV specificity of expanded NKG2C+ T cell clones.

Concerning this clonotype itself: Its antigen is unknown.

Germline V CDR1 and CDR2: SGHDN, FVKESK. There are 12 residues in the CDR3. In generating TCR beta cDNA, 5'RACE template switching with UMIs was used. TCRdb reprocessed the 5' RACE reads and reports one entry per CDR3 protein, with no DNA. The ten most abundant clones cover 12% of a sample with 120,000 to 150,000 distinct CDR3 sequences. The sequenced sample was blood T cells: a sorted CD56 or NKG2C T cell subset, CD4+ or CD8+ T cells, or bulk PBMC T cells (not recorded which). V usage is TRBV14 and J usage is TRBJ1-4. The clonotype was recovered from a man aged 18 to 30 in good health. This CDR3 is CASSQVDEKLFF.